A selection of T cell receptor beta chains follows, all from one sample in a study of regulatory T cells in long-lasting Graves disease. TCRdb re-analysed the multiplex PCR reads in MiXCR, keeping a single row per CDR3 protein. The sample lists hundreds of thousands of distinct CDR3 sequences; 16% were seen once. These data are also associated with another study on T cells in Graves' hyperthyroidism and ophthalmopathy.

The material was peripheral blood mononuclear cells (PBMCs), obtained at new diagnosis, from a patient treated with antithyroid drugs. Source of these receptors: a man in his forties with Graves disease. CDR3s include the opening cysteine and the closing phenylalanine or tryptophan. The order of the fields is clone size, D gene, V gene, J gene, CDR3 protein, CDR3 DNA. A D gene is named only where the DNA matches it firmly. Size is omitted from some rows. Given values are once, few, many or a class for expanded clones.

NA	NA	TRBV29-1	TRBJ1-2	CSVGPGWNGYTF	TGCAGCGTTGGACCGGGATGGAATGGCTACACCTTC
NA	NA	TRBV10-3	TRBJ2-3	CASAPLLTDTQYF	TGTGCCTCAGCCCCGCTCCTCACAGATACGCAGTATTTT
many	NA	TRBV12-3/TRBV12-4	TRBJ2-7	CASRPALDMAEQYF	TGTGCCAGCAGGCCAGCCCTGGACATGGCCGAGCAGTACTTC
many	TRBD1	TRBV28	TRBJ2-5	CASTRGQGETQYF	TGTGCCAGCACCCGAGGACAGGGAGAGACCCAGTACTTC
few	TRBD1	TRBV12-3/TRBV12-4	TRBJ2-1	CASSSPGGGSYNEQFF	TGTGCCAGCAGTTCCCCAGGGGGCGGCTCCTACAATGAGCAGTTCTTC
many	TRBD2	TRBV7-9	TRBJ2-1	CASSSAGGTEQFF	TGTGCCAGCAGCAGCGCGGGGGGAACTGAGCAGTTCTTC
many	NA	TRBV12-3/TRBV12-4	TRBJ1-5	CASSLAPRGTLYSNQPQHF	TGTGCCAGCAGTTTAGCGCCCAGGGGAACGTTATATAGCAATCAGCCCCAGCATTTT
many	TRBD2	TRBV6-2/TRBV6-3	TRBJ2-1	CAVRGGNEQFF	TGTGCCGTACGCGGGGGAAATGAGCAGTTCTTC
many	NA	TRBV2	TRBJ1-1	CASREGQMNTEAFF	TGTGCCAGCAGAGAAGGACAGATGAACACTGAAGCTTTCTTT
many	TRBD1	TRBV20-1	TRBJ2-1	CSARAYRGHNEQFF	TGCAGTGCTAGAGCGTACAGGGGTCACAATGAGCAGTTCTTC
once	TRBD2	TRBV3-1	TRBJ2-7	CASSQTSGEYEQYF	TGTGCCAGCAGCCAGACTAGCGGGGAGTACGAGCAGTACTTC
many	NA	TRBV30	TRBJ1-1	CAWSQQENTEAFF	TGTGCCTGGAGTCAGCAGGAGAACACTGAAGCTTTCTTT
many	NA	TRBV6-1	TRBJ1-1	CASSREKRTEAFF	TGTGCCAGTTCCAGGGAAAAGCGCACTGAAGCTTTCTTT
NA	TRBD1	TRBV24-1	TRBJ1-6	CATSALGQGINSPLHF	TGTGCCACCAGTGCCCTGGGACAGGGAATCAATTCACCCCTCCACTTT
many	TRBD2	TRBV7-3	TRBJ2-5	CASTPGGGVYETQYF	TGTGCCAGCACACCGGGCGGGGGGGTGTACGAGACCCAGTACTTC
many	NA	TRBV28	TRBJ1-1	CASSLWGLSAFF	TGTGCCAGCAGTTTATGGGGGTTGTCAGCTTTCTTT
many	NA	TRBV3-1	TRBJ1-3	CASSQAWQVGNTIYF	TGTGCCAGCAGCCAAGCCTGGCAGGTTGGAAACACCATATATTTT
NA	TRBD1	TRBV6-4	TRBJ1-6	CASSPGTGRDNSPLHF	TGTGCCAGCAGTCCTGGGACAGGACGTGATAATTCACCCCTCCACTTT
many	NA	TRBV6-1	TRBJ2-7	CASRQNRVTYEQYF	TGTGCCAGCAGGCAAAACAGGGTAACATACGAGCAGTACTTC
many	NA	TRBV2	TRBJ2-3	CASRQKGDRTDTQYF	TGTGCCAGCAGACAGAAGGGGGATCGCACAGATACGCAGTATTTT
NA	TRBD1	TRBV4-2	TRBJ2-7	CASSPHRGPYEQYF	TGTGCCAGCAGCCCCCACAGGGGCCCCTACGAGCAGTACTTC
few	NA	TRBV10-3	TRBJ2-5	CAISELRQQETQYF	TGTGCCATCAGTGAATTGAGACAGCAAGAGACCCAGTACTTC
many	TRBD1	TRBV6-1	TRBJ2-2	CASRDRGNTGELFF	TGTGCCAGCAGGGACAGGGGGAACACCGGGGAGCTGTTTTTT
many	NA	TRBV15	TRBJ1-2	CATSKVGDLGSYGYTF	TGTGCCACCAGCAAGGTTGGGGATCTGGGTAGCTATGGCTACACCTTC
many	TRBD1	TRBV2	TRBJ1-2	CASSEDRVDYGYTF	TGTGCCAGCAGCGAGGACAGGGTGGACTATGGCTACACCTTC
few	NA	TRBV28	TRBJ2-1	CASSYNEQLF	TGTGCCAGCTCCTACAATGAGCAGCTCTTC
many	NA	TRBV2	TRBJ2-3	CATVRKDTQYF	TGTGCCACCGTCCGAAAGGATACGCAGTATTTT
many	NA	TRBV28	TRBJ2-5	CASSSRLGRSQETQYF	TGTGCCAGCAGTTCCCGTCTGGGGCGGAGCCAAGAGACCCAGTACTTC
many	TRBD2	TRBV4-3	TRBJ2-3	CASSQDLIGGTRLDTQYF	TGCGCCAGCAGCCAAGATCTTATTGGCGGGACTAGGTTAGATACGCAGTATTTT
NA	TRBD1	TRBV6-5	TRBJ1-4	CASSYADRVYEKLFF	TGTGCCAGCAGTTACGCAGACAGGGTTTATGAAAAACTGTTTTTT
few	NA	TRBV18	TRBJ2-7	CASSPNGADPYEQYF	TGTGCCAGCTCACCAAACGGAGCGGACCCCTACGAGCAGTACTTC
many	NA	TRBV11-2	TRBJ2-7	CASSIRARSYEQYF	TGTGCCAGCAGCATTCGTGCGCGATCCTACGAGCAGTACTTC
many	NA	TRBV12-3/TRBV12-4	TRBJ2-7	CASSSTDREGEQYF	TGTGCCAGCAGTTCCACCGACAGGGAGGGCGAGCAGTACTTC
many	TRBD1	TRBV2	TRBJ2-7	CASSAPGTGPYEQYF	TGTGCCAGCAGTGCTCCCGGGACAGGCCCATACGAGCAGTACTTC
many	NA	TRBV5-1	TRBJ1-4	CASSYSGTTNEKLFF	TGCGCCAGCAGCTATTCGGGTACAACTAATGAAAAACTGTTTTTT
many	NA	TRBV4-3	TRBJ2-5	CASSQERRSQETQYF	TGCGCCAGCAGCCAAGAGAGACGAAGCCAAGAGACCCAGTACTTC
many	NA	TRBV7-2	TRBJ1-1	CASSHDSGANTEAFF	TGTGCCAGCAGCCACGACAGTGGCGCCAACACTGAAGCTTTCTTT